Given below is one TCR beta chain in context. These data belong to a study of shared clonotypes between healthy human individuals. For the study at large: Donors had three CD4 naive, three CD4 memory, two CD8 naive and one CD8 memory plate apiece.

Genomic DNA of each subset was evenly split across several immunoSEQ plates. In the original analysis: Junction-only immunoSEQ sequences carried no quality scores, so filtering differed. TCRdb's copy holds only in-frame clones and misses some; the assay was immunoSEQ multiplex PCR. V and J calls and clone size are as listed in that table; D and trimming were resolved from the DNA. The table has 2,500,000 or so clones, over 85% seen once. The CDR3 sequence is 13 residues long. Trimming took off 11 bases at V and 10 bases at J, with 20 bases between the two ends. The germline V gene has CDR1 SEHNR and CDR2 FQNEAQ (reference sequence).

The V call is TRBV7-9, the J call TRBJ1-4; D might be TRBD1 (5 bases). This receptor was identified in a young man in good health. Some clones in this sample may be carry-over from other donors' samples. Material for sequencing was naive CD4+ T cells from PBMCs. Stated subset: CD45RA+ positively selected. The DNA for the CDR3 is TGTGCCTGCCGGGAGAGGGCCGGGGGAAAACTGTTTTTT. It is translated as CACRERAGGKLFF.